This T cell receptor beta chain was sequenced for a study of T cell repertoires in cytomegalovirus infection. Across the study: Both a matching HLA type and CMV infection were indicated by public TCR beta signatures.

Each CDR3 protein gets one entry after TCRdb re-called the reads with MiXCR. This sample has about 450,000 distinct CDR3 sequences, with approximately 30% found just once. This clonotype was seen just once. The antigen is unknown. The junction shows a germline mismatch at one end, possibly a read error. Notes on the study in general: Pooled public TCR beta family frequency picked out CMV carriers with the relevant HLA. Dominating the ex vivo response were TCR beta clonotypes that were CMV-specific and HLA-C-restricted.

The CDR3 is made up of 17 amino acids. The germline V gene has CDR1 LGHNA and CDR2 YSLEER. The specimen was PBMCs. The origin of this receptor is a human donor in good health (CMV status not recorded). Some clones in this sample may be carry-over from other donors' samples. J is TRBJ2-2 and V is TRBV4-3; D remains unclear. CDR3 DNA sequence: TGCTCCAGCAGACAAAACAGTAACTACGCGAACACCGGGGAGCTGTTTTTT. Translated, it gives CSSRQNSNYANTGELFF.